The 4 T cell receptor beta chains below all came from one sample that was sequenced in a study of tissue T cells after allogeneic stem cell transplantation. The time point denotes: mouse harvest day 14 after allogeneic transplant. The graft held 10^6 splenic CD5+ T cells and 10^7 T-cell-depleted bone marrow cells. The assay was immunoSEQ multiplex PCR, and TCRdb's table has in-frame clones only and misses some. The sample has fewer than 2,000 clones; around 50% are singletons. Sample: gut tissue. These receptors originate from a female BALB/c mouse given C57BL/6 T cells with graft-versus-host disease after an allogeneic hematopoietic cell transplant.

With regard to this clone: Genes and germline come from the mouse. The missing CDR3 end, 1 residue past where the read stops, is filled in from the germline J gene. The rearrangement links TRBV23 to TRBJ1-2; the table assigns TRBD1, which was not confirmed against the DNA. The CDR3 extends over 13 amino acids. Germline CDR1 and CDR2: KGHTA and FQNQQP. The part of the CDR3 DNA that was read is TGCTCCAGCAGTCAATCAGCAAACTCCGACTACACC. This encodes CSSSQSANSDYT. The full CDR3 sequence reads CSSSQSANSDYTF.

About this clone itself: Each gene name is a mouse one. The CDR3 end lies 1 residue beyond the end of the read and is filled in from the germline J gene. V is TRBV12-1 and J is TRBJ2-1, with D possibly matching TRBD1 (6 bases). With 0 bases removed from V and 1 base from J, the gap between germline ends came to 6 bases. From germline, CDR1 is SGHSN and CDR2 HYEKVE. CDR3 size: 14 residues. CDR3 amino acids: CASSLGTNYAEQFF. CDR3 DNA (partial): TGTGCCAGCTCTCTCGGGACAAACTATGCTGAGCAGTTC. The full variable domain, its missing parts supplied by reference TRBV12-1 and TRBJ2-1, is DSGVVQSPRHIIKEKGGRSVLTCIPISGHSNVVWYQQTLGKELKFLIQHYEKVERDKGFLPSRFSVQQFDDYHSEMNMSALELEDSAMYFCASSLGTNYAEQFFGPGTRLTVL.

Of note for this clone: Gene names refer to mouse genes. The read is 1 residue too short to cover the CDR3 end, so that end is filled in from the germline J gene. The chain uses TRBV15 and TRBJ2-4; D perhaps matches TRBD1 (6 bases). Trimming left V 5 bases short and J 2 bases short, with 8 bases between. This CDR3 spans 13 amino acids. Germline loops: CDR1 SGHND, CDR2 FRSKSL. CDR3: CASSRDNQNTLYF. The part of the CDR3 DNA that was read is TGTGCCAGCAGTAGGGACAATCAAAACACCTTGTAC.

Points on this clone: Any gene name here is a mouse gene name. The read falls 1 residue short of the CDR3 end, and the missing part is taken from the germline J gene. The genes are TRBV15 and TRBJ2-1; D not certain. V lost 3 bases, J lost 3 bases, and 6 bases lay in between. CDR1 is SGHND and CDR2 is FRSKSL in the germline V gene. This CDR3 region has 13 residues. CDR3 sequence reads: CASSFKGYAEQFF. Incomplete CDR3 DNA: TGTGCCAGCAGTTTTAAGGGCTATGCTGAGCAGTTC. The whole variable domain, remainder taken from reference TRBV15 and TRBJ2-1, is DAGVTQTPRHEVAEKGQTIILKCEPVSGHNDLFWYRQTKIQGLELLSYFRSKSLMEDGGAFKDRFKAEMLNSSFSTLKIQPTEPKDSAVYLCASSFKGYAEQFFGPGTRLTVL.